These 17 T cell receptor beta chains were sequenced from one sample in a study of blood T cell repertoires in COVID-19. The assay was immunoSEQ multiplex PCR, and TCRdb's table has in-frame clones only and misses some. This table has 150,000 to 200,000 clones, roughly 78% appearing once. The sequencing sample was made of peripheral blood. These TCRs come from a man aged 65 to 85 with active or convalescent COVID-19.

J is TRBJ1-4 and V is TRBV6-5; D is ambiguous. Germline loops: CDR1 MNHEY, CDR2 SVGAGI. V gave up 2 bases and J gave up 7 bases, with 8 bases separating them. The CDR3 is 13 amino acids. Here the CDR3 DNA reads TGTGCCAGCAGTTACGGCAGAGGTGAAAAACTGTTTTTT. Encoded protein: CASSYGRGEKLFF.

CDR3 coding DNA: TGTGCCAGCAGTGAAGGGGACAATCGCTACGAGCAGTACTTC. This translates into CASSEGDNRYEQYF. This chain links TRBV2 with TRBJ2-7; possible D gene TRBD1, 6 bases. V lost 1 base, J lost 3 bases, and 10 bases lay in between. From germline, CDR1 is SNHLY and CDR2 FYNNEI. The CDR3 totals 14 residues.

This clone occurred a few times. The chain employs TRBV6-5 and TRBJ1-1; no clear D. The CDR3 is made up of 14 amino acids. Trimming shortened V by 3 bases and J by 5 bases, and 13 bases separated the two germline ends. Germline CDR1 is MNHEY and CDR2 is SVGAGI. The CDR3 DNA reads TGTGCCAGCAGTTATCGGGAAGGAGGGACTGAAGCTTTCTTT. Translated, it gives CASSYREGGTEAFF.

The chain joins TRBV5-1 to TRBJ2-2, with 10 bases that match TRBD2. V trimming: 2 bases; J trimming: 2 bases; junction bases outside the gene matches: 12. Germline-derived CDR1 and CDR2 are SGHRS and YFSETQ. There are 19 residues in the CDR3. Here the CDR3 reads CASSFPFSGRPPNTGELFF. CDR3 coding DNA: TGCGCCAGCAGCTTCCCCTTTAGCGGGAGGCCTCCTAACACCGGGGAGCTGTTTTTT. The variable domain in full, completed from reference TRBV5-1 and TRBJ2-2, reads KAGVTQTPRYLIKTRGQQVTLSCSPISGHRSVSWYQQTPGQGLQFLFEYFSETQRNKGNFPGRFSGRQFSNSRSEMNVSTLELGDSALYLCASSFPFSGRPPNTGELFFGEGSRLTVL.

This chain connects TRBV7-2 to TRBJ1-1; possible D gene TRBD1, 5 bases. In germline, CDR1 is SGHTA, CDR2 FQGNSA. V lost 3 bases, J lost 3 bases, and 11 bases lay in between. The CDR3 loop spans 14 amino acids. CDR3 sequence reads: CASSLGLGDTEAFF. CDR3 in DNA: TGTGCCAGCAGCTTGGGACTTGGGGACACTGAAGCTTTCTTT.

The genes are TRBV10-3 and TRBJ2-3, with 11 bases identical to TRBD2. Trimming at V came to 4 bases and at J to 4 bases, leaving 1 base not matched to a gene. The CDR3 is 14 amino acids. Germline CDR1 reads ENHRY; CDR2 reads SYGVKD. The CDR3 sequence: CAISGSGRADTQYF. CDR3 DNA sequence: TGTGCCATCAGTGGTAGCGGGAGGGCAGATACGCAGTATTTT.

The V gene is TRBV5-1, the J gene TRBJ2-7, with unresolved D. Germline loops: CDR1 SGHRS, CDR2 YFSETQ. Trimming shortened V by 0 bases and J by 5 bases, and 9 bases separated the two germline ends. The CDR3 loop spans 13 amino acids. The CDR3 is CASSLDERDEQYF. The CDR3 DNA reads as TGCGCCAGCAGCTTGGACGAGCGAGACGAGCAGTACTTC.

The chain couples TRBV14 to TRBJ1-1; no reliable D call. Germline assignment: CDR1 SGHDN and CDR2 FVKESK. The ends were cut back, 4 bases at V and 1 base at J, with 13 bases in the middle. This CDR3 has 15 residues. The CDR3 DNA reads TGTGCCAGCAGCCGCGCGGGGTTTACGAACACTGAAGCTTTCTTT. The encoded protein is CASSRAGFTNTEAFF.

V is TRBV6-6 and J is TRBJ1-2, with 7 bases identical to TRBD1. V was pared by 6 bases and J by 3 bases, with 10 bases of the junction left unmatched. The CDR3 covers 15 residues. From germline, CDR1 is MNHNY and CDR2 SVGAGI (reference sequence). The CDR3 is CASRIPGQSHYGYTF. In DNA, the CDR3 is TGTGCCAGCAGAATTCCGGGACAGTCCCACTATGGCTACACCTTC.

The chain couples TRBV27 to TRBJ1-1, with D perhaps TRBD1 (5 bases). Per germline, CDR1 MNHEY and CDR2 SMNVEV (reference sequence). This CDR3 region has 16 residues. Trimming removed 5 bases from V and 6 bases from J, with 22 bases in between. CDR3 region: CASSPRKPQGSAEAFF. CDR3 nucleotide sequence: TGTGCCAGCAGTCCACGAAAACCCCAGGGTTCTGCTGAAGCTTTCTTT.

This chain joins TRBV10-2 and TRBJ2-1, with 11 nucleotides matching TRBD2. The CDR3 has 15 amino acids. V lost 5 bases, J lost 10 bases, and 10 bases stayed unmatched. The germline CDR1 and CDR2 sequences are WSHSY and SAAADI. The CDR3, as DNA: TGCGCCAGCAGTCCGAGGCCACTAGCGGGAGTCGAGCAGTTCTTC. Translated, it gives CASSPRPLAGVEQFF.

This chain connects TRBV4-1 to TRBJ2-7; 7 positions agree with TRBD1. Trimming at V came to 4 bases and at J to 4 bases, leaving 13 bases not matched to a gene. The germline gives CDR1 MGHRA, CDR2 YSYEKL. The CDR3 totals 16 residues. CDR3 in DNA: TGCGCCAGCAGCCCCCGGGACAGTCCCCAGTCGTACGAGCAGTACTTC. It specifies CASSPRDSPQSYEQYF.

This clone was picked up a small number of times. V and J are TRBV2 and TRBJ2-5; weak D call: TRBD2 (7 bases). This CDR3 region has 16 residues. V was pared by 3 bases and J by 3 bases, with 17 bases between. Germline CDR1 and CDR2: SNHLY and FYNNEI. CDR3 nucleotide sequence: TGTGCCAGCAGTGACGGGGGCAGCGGGATGAAAGAGACCCAGTACTTC. Protein: CASSDGGSGMKETQYF.

This chain connects TRBV3-1 (or the pseudogene TRBV3-2) to TRBJ2-5, with a possible D match to TRBD1 (6 bases). The germline CDR1 and CDR2 sequences are LGHDT and YNNKEL (reference sequence). This CDR3 spans 14 amino acids. With 2 bases removed from V and 1 base from J, the gap between germline ends came to 8 bases. The CDR3 DNA is TGTGCCAGCAGCCAACAGGGGACCCAAGAGACCCAGTACTTC. This sequence encodes CASSQQGTQETQYF.

J is TRBJ2-7 and V is TRBV7-6; 9 bases map to TRBD1. Germline trimming cut 1 base from V and 3 bases from J; bases unmatched to any gene: 4. The V gene's germline CDR1 is SGHVS and CDR2 FNYEAQ. This CDR3 has 15 residues. The CDR3 DNA is TGTGCCAGCAGCTTAGGGACAGGGGCGGGCTACGAGCAGTACTTC. Its translation: CASSLGTGAGYEQYF. The whole variable domain, remainder taken from reference TRBV7-6 and TRBJ2-7, is GAGVSQSPRYKVTKRGQDVALRCDPISGHVSLYWYRQALGQGPEFLTYFNYEAQQDKSGLPNDRFSAERPEGSISTLTIQRTEQRDSAMYRCASSLGTGAGYEQYFGPGTRLTVT.

The chain is built from TRBV29-1 and TRBJ2-1; possible D gene TRBD2, 5 bases. The CDR3 runs 10 residues. Per germline, CDR1 SQVTM and CDR2 ANQGSEA. V lost 7 bases and J 7 bases, leaving 8 bases between the germline ends. The CDR3 here is CSGRNNEQFF. The CDR3 DNA follows: TGCAGCGGGAGGAATAATGAGCAGTTCTTC.

The gene calls are TRBV3-1 (or the pseudogene TRBV3-2) and TRBJ2-1; D gene unclear. This CDR3 region has 11 residues. Germline CDR1 is LGHDT and CDR2 is YNNKEL (reference sequence). Deletions cut 4 bases from V and 9 bases from J, with 7 bases between. The CDR3 DNA follows: TGTGCCAGCAGCCGTAGCACTGAGCAGTTCTTC. Amino acid sequence: CASSRSTEQFF.